The 6 T cell receptor beta chains in this list originate from one sample, sequenced in a study of cytomegalovirus exposure and HLA in healthy donors. PCR amplification relied on 60 Vbeta primers (plus 13 Jbeta primers). Profiling relied on immunoSEQ multiplex PCR, and the TCRdb table lists in-frame clones only, not all of them. The sample includes about 120,000 clones, about 69% of them seen just once. Sequencing input: PBMCs. All receptors derive from a woman younger than 30 in good health and CMV-seronegative.

The rearrangement joins TRBV19 to TRBJ2-7, with TRBD1 as a possible D gene (5 bases). V lost 4 bases and J 0 bases, leaving 10 bases between the germline ends. This CDR3 has 14 amino acids. Germline V gene sequence: CDR1 LNHDA, CDR2 SQIVND (reference sequence). The CDR3: CASSTDKSSYEQYF. CDR3 in DNA: TGTGCCAGTAGTACGGACAAGAGCTCCTACGAGCAGTACTTC.

The rearrangement uses TRBV5-1 and TRBJ1-2; no clear D gene. Germline values: CDR1 SGHRS, CDR2 YFSETQ. The CDR3 covers 14 residues. V dropped 0 bases and J dropped 2 bases, with 8 bases sitting between them. CDR3: CASSLERSNYGYTF. The CDR3 region has the DNA TGCGCCAGCAGCTTGGAGCGGAGCAACTATGGCTACACCTTC.

This clone appeared a few times. V and J are TRBV25-1 and TRBJ1-5; no clear D gene. Trimming left V 2 bases short and J 4 bases short, with 9 bases between. Germline values: CDR1 MGHDK, CDR2 SYGVNS. The CDR3 contains 14 residues. For the CDR3, the DNA is TGTGCCAGCAGTGAAAGGCGGGGAAATCAGCCCCAGCATTTT. Encoded protein: CASSERRGNQPQHF.

This clone was detected a few times. The chain recombines TRBV28 with TRBJ2-6, with 7 positions matching TRBD1. J gave up 0 bases and V 4 bases, and 18 bases lay outside the gene matches. The CDR3 loop spans 21 amino acids. Germline CDR1 is MDHEN and CDR2 is SYDVKM. The CDR3, as DNA: TGTGCCAGCAGTTCCCTAACCCCCAGACAGGGAGCTGACTCTGGGGCCAACGTCCTGACTTTC. Protein: CASSSLTPRQGADSGANVLTF.

This chain connects TRBV7-3 to TRBJ1-6; a possible D gene is TRBD1 (5 bases). The germline V gene has CDR1 SGHTA and CDR2 FQGTGA. The ends were cut back, 7 bases at V and 3 bases at J, with 16 bases in the middle. This CDR3 spans 16 amino acids. CDR3 amino acids: CASKVHGQLYNSPLHF. DNA of the CDR3: TGTGCCAGCAAGGTACACGGACAACTCTATAATTCACCCCTCCACTTT.

The chain has TRBV27 and TRBJ2-3; 9 positions agree with TRBD1. This CDR3 is 14 amino acids long. The V and J ends lost 7 bases and 3 bases, in that order; junction bases with no gene match: 5. Germline V gene lookup returns CDR1 MNHEY and CDR2 SMNVEV (reference sequence). CDR3 bases: TGTGCCAGCACTAACAGGGGGCGAACAGATACGCAGTATTTT. Protein sequence: CASTNRGRTDTQYF.